The 18 T cell receptor beta chains listed next were all sequenced from one sample in a study of blood T cells in healthy people across ages. The authors ran a second PCR of about 7 to 11 cycles using a sample-barcoded 5' primer and a J-beta primer mix. Via MiXCR, TCRdb re-called the 5' RACE reads, giving one row per CDR3 protein. The sample carries about 570,000 distinct CDR3 sequences, approximately 30% recorded once. Sequencing input: blood. The receptors come from a woman in her 70s in good health.

This clonotype appeared a few times. V gene TRBV6-1 combines with J gene TRBJ1-2; possible D gene TRBD1, 6 bases. This CDR3 is 19 amino acids long. CDR1 is MNHNS, CDR2 SASEGT, per germline. The V end was cut by 6 bases, the J end by 0 bases, with 26 bases between. Written as DNA, the CDR3 is TGTGCCAGCAGCTCCCCGGGGGGGGGCGGTGAAGCAGCTAACTATGGCTACACCTTC. It encodes CASSSPGGGGEAANYGYTF.

The V call is TRBV29-1, the J call TRBJ2-7; TRBD1 agrees at 10 bases. V dropped 4 bases and J dropped 5; count of bases not matched to a gene: 5. The CDR3 totals 13 residues. Germline V CDR1 and CDR2: SQVTM, ANQGSEA. CDR3 loop: CSVADRGRDEQYF. In DNA, the CDR3 is TGCAGCGTTGCAGACAGGGGGCGCGACGAGCAGTACTTC.

There are a few counts of this clonotype. The CDR3 region is CASSPQPTAGSAEQYF. Here the CDR3 DNA reads TGTGCCAGCAGCCCACAACCCACAGCAGGGTCGGCCGAGCAGTACTTC. This rearrangement joins TRBV9 to TRBJ2-5; tentative D call: TRBD1 (5 bases). The J call could be wrong; TRBJ2-7 is a better fit for the DNA end. The germline V gene encodes CDR1 SGDLS and CDR2 YYNGEE. This CDR3 spans 16 amino acids.

A few counts support this clonotype. The chain has TRBV5-1 and TRBJ1-2; 7 bases agree with TRBD1. CDR1 is SGHRS and CDR2 is YFSETQ in the germline V gene. V dropped 0 bases and J dropped 6; count of bases not matched to a gene: 5. This CDR3 region has 14 residues. This chain's CDR3 is CASSLETGVHGYTF. DNA of the CDR3: TGCGCCAGCAGCTTGGAAACAGGGGTCCATGGCTACACCTTC.

Concerning this clonotype: This may arise from a read error, as a much more abundant clone is one base away. This chain connects TRBV2 to TRBJ2-7; 8 bases are a match to TRBD1. Germline V lookup: CDR1 SNHLY, CDR2 FYNNEI. The CDR3 is 13 amino acids. With 6 bases clipped from V and 3 bases from J, the junction kept 4 bases outside the gene matches. The CDR3 sequence is CASSQTGDYEQYF. CDR3 nucleotides: TGTGCCAGCAGCCAGACAGGGGACTACGAGCAGTACTTC.

The chain links TRBV6-5 to TRBJ1-2; 8 bases are shared with TRBD1. J lost 4 bases, V lost 6 bases, and 13 bases had no gene match. Germline values: CDR1 MNHEY, CDR2 SVGAGI. The CDR3 consists of 16 residues. The CDR3 DNA sequence: TGTGCCAGCAGGGTGTGGGGGCAGGGGGCCTCCTATGGCTACACCTTC. Protein product: CASRVWGQGASYGYTF.

V gene TRBV7-9 combines with J gene TRBJ2-2; the match to TRBD1 covers 10 bases. Trimming cost V 3 bases and J 7 bases; bases outside gene matches: 5. The germline gives CDR1 SEHNR, CDR2 FQNEAQ (reference sequence). CDR3 size: 15 residues. In DNA, the CDR3 is TGTGCCAGCAGCTTCGAGACAGGGGGCTTCGGGGAGCTGTTTTTT. Its translation: CASSFETGGFGELFF. Supplemented by reference TRBV7-9 and TRBJ2-2, the full variable domain reads DTGVSQNPRHKITKRGQNVTFRCDPISEHNRLYWYRQTLGQGPEFLTYFQNEAQLEKSRLLSDRFSAERPKGSFSTLEIQRTEQGDSAMYLCASSFETGGFGELFFGEGSRLTVL.

This chain joins TRBV10-3 and TRBJ2-3; D may match TRBD1 or TRBD2 (6 bases each). Trimming took 6 bases from V and 5 from J, leaving 18 bases between them. The CDR3 runs 15 residues. In germline, CDR1 is ENHRY, CDR2 SYGVKD. CDR3 in amino acids: CAIRGRTGAEDTQYF. The DNA for the CDR3 is TGTGCCATCAGGGGTCGAACGGGGGCTGAAGATACGCAGTATTTT.

This rearrangement joins TRBV3-1 to TRBJ2-5, with D hard to call. Germline V gives CDR1 LGHDT, CDR2 YNNKEL (reference sequence). V lost 4 bases to trimming and J lost 5 bases, with 17 bases between them. The CDR3 consists of 15 residues. CDR3 bases: TGTGCCAGCAGCCGGAGCTCCCTCCAAATGGAGACCCAGTACTTC. Translated: CASSRSSLQMETQYF.

This clonotype has only a few counts. V and J are TRBV6-5 and TRBJ2-5, with TRBD1 as a possible D gene (5 bases). The CDR3 is made up of 12 amino acids. The ends were cut back, 0 bases at V and 11 bases at J, with 10 bases in the middle. Germline V gives CDR1 MNHEY, CDR2 SVGAGI. The CDR3 reads CASSYSGRLQYF. DNA for the CDR3: TGTGCCAGCAGTTACTCGGGGCGGCTTCAGTACTTC.

This clonotype was detected only a few times. Here the CDR3 reads CASSSRSSETQYF. The DNA of the CDR3 is TGTGCCAGCAGCTCCCGGTCAAGTGAGACCCAGTACTTC. The chain has TRBV7-2 and TRBJ2-5; D gene unclear. V was pared by 4 bases and J by 5 bases, with 11 bases between. The CDR3 totals 13 residues. In germline, CDR1 is SGHTA, CDR2 FQGNSA.

This clonotype showed up just a few times. The chain joins TRBV3-1 to TRBJ1-2; no clear D. CDR1 is LGHDT and CDR2 is YNNKEL in the germline V gene (reference sequence). The CDR3 spans 14 residues. Trimming took off 1 base at V and 8 bases at J, with 14 bases between the two ends. CDR3 DNA: TGTGCCAGCAGCCAAGGTGGCCGGGCTCGCGGCTACACCTTC. Translated: CASSQGGRARGYTF.

In its sample, this clonotype was seen a few times. CDR3 protein: CASSFQGRYEQYF. DNA of the CDR3: TGTGCCAGCAGTTTCCAGGGCCGCTACGAGCAGTACTTC. V gene TRBV12-3 or TRBV12-4 combines with J gene TRBJ2-5; maybe TRBD1 (5 bases). With the DNA end fitting TRBJ2-7 better, the J assignment may be wrong. CDR3 length equals 13 residues.

The CDR3 reads CASSPSTGLQYF. DNA for the CDR3: TGTGCCAGCAGCCCGTCAACAGGGTTGCAGTACTTC. The chain combines TRBV7-2 with TRBJ2-7, with TRBD1 as a possible D gene (6 bases). The V gene's germline CDR1 is SGHTA and CDR2 FQGNSA. V dropped 5 bases and J dropped 9 bases, with 14 bases sitting between them. CDR3 length: 12 residues.

The chain joins TRBV6-5 to TRBJ1-5; D unresolved. CDR3 length equals 14 residues. V dropped 3 bases and J dropped 2 bases, with 8 bases sitting between them. The V gene's germline CDR1 is MNHEY and CDR2 SVGAGI. DNA for the CDR3: TGTGCCAGCAGTTATACTCAGCGCAATCAGCCCCAGCATTTT. It is translated as CASSYTQRNQPQHF.

Concerning this clonotype itself: A far larger clone is off by one base, so a read error is likely. CDR3 sequence (DNA): TGTGCCACCAGCACCCAAGAGACCCAGTACTTC. Residues: CATSTQETQYF. V gene TRBV15 combines with J gene TRBJ2-5, with D unresolved. Deletions cut 4 bases from V and 1 base from J, with 1 base between. The CDR3 is 11 residues long. Germline values: CDR1 LNHNV, CDR2 YYDKDF (reference sequence).

Here the CDR3 reads CASTEQGSTEAFF. CDR3 DNA: TGTGCCAGCACTGAACAGGGTAGCACTGAAGCTTTCTTT. V usage is TRBV12-3 or TRBV12-4 and J usage is TRBJ1-1; TRBD1 might be the D (6 bases). The CDR3 runs to 13 residues. Trimming removed 7 bases from V and 4 bases from J, with 13 bases in between.

This sequence joins TRBV9 and TRBJ2-5; D remains unclear. The end of the DNA aligns better with TRBJ2-1, so the J call may be wrong. This CDR3 region has 14 residues. Germline loops: CDR1 SGDLS, CDR2 YYNGEE. The CDR3 DNA sequence: TGTGCCAGCAGCGTAGAAAACCCCTCAAATGAGCAGTTCTTC. The encoded protein is CASSVENPSNEQFF.